The T cell receptor beta chain under discussion was sequenced for a study of CD4 T cells in relation to SARS-CoV-2 and coronaviruses (dated by TCRdb to the early 2020s). Looking at the study overall: In the ViraFEST assay, PBMCs were cultured with antigen for approximately 9 days, after which TCR beta CDR3s were sequenced to identify clonal expansions specific to the antigen. At the level of individual TCR clonotypes, the study evaluated whether memory CD4+ T cells crossreact between the spike proteins of SARS-CoV-2 and those of common cold coronaviruses. The Adaptive Biotechnologies TCR-sequencing kit was used for samples from a few pre-COVID donors and for the naive versus memory experiments, whereas the other data were Illumina-based. An HIV-1 Nef peptide pool or a culture without peptide was used as the negative reference condition. Expansion assays from other donors in the study were sequenced with a different, Illumina-based TCR-beta assay. Shared crossreactive spike epitopes were mapped to their HLA restriction using patient-derived lymphoblastoid cell lines.

Broader findings and caveats from the paper: Since the crossreactivity analysis centred on spike protein, crossreactivity against other viral proteins was not assessed. Compared with monoreactive clones, crossreactive clones had significantly weaker SARS-CoV-2-driven expansion, a result consistent with antigenic imprinting. Small numbers of patients and of tested TCRs limited the study. Because no donor provided both pre-pandemic and post-infection samples, tracing the source of pre-existing responses was limited. Memory CD4+ clonotypes crossrecognizing SARS-CoV-2 and at least one common cold coronavirus spike were found in roughly 59% of donors.

Concerning this clone: Its antigen is still unknown. Base qualities are missing; no much larger clone stands one base away.

CD4+ T cells from unexposed donors were collected before the COVID-19 pandemic (2011-2018). The EasySep CD4+ T cell isolation kit was used to isolate CD4+ T cells once the cultures had run for nine to eleven days. As far as cell numbers permitted, CD4+ T cells from unexposed donors were tested for reactivity against SARS-CoV-2 S and N as well as four spike pools from common cold coronaviruses. Each well held roughly 2.1 million PBMCs cultured in IMDM containing roughly 5.1% human AB serum and approximately 9.6 IU/ml IL-2. Half of the culture medium was replaced with fresh IL-2-containing medium on days 3 and 7. Each peptide culture condition was generally run in triplicate replicate wells. Leukapheresis product for the unexposed donors was bought commercially. PBMCs were isolated from leukapheresis product or whole blood by Ficoll-Paque PLUS gradient centrifugation. PBMCs were either cryopreserved at -140°C or used fresh in the expansion assay. The QIAamp Micro DNA Kit was used to extract genomic DNA from the CD4+ T cells.

Reading from cysteine to phenylalanine, the CDR3 counts 15 amino acids. Only the CDR3 DNA is retained, 45 bases long and in frame from the first base. The V end loses 1 base and the J end loses 7 bases, and a stretch of 14 bases separates them. The germline V gene (reference sequence) provides CDR1 LGHDT and CDR2 YNNKEL. The method was the immunoSEQ multiplex PCR assay. The paper's processing steps were these. During preprocessing, nonproductive sequences were removed, as were CDR3s that did not start with C, did not end with F or W, or were shorter than 7 amino acids. Antigen-specific clonotypes were called with the MANAFEST web app, based on expansion relative to reference and other culture wells. To be counted as positive, a clone had to show significant expansion compared with the reference culture, at an FDR below 0.05, in 2 of 3 replicate wells. For a clone to be considered positive, significant expansion relative to all other tandem wells and an odds ratio above 5 were also required. Pairwise Levenshtein distance, computed with the stringdist R package after three terminal residues were trimmed from each end, was used as the measure of CDR3 homology. TCRdb retrieved this table from immuneACCESS and kept in-frame rearrangements only. Not all clones are present; in checked studies, unresolved V genes account for under half, and no reason is known for the remainder. V, J and clone size are taken as reported in that table, and D and trimming were inferred from the DNA itself. The sample table holds some 25,000 clones, of which roughly four fifths were seen once. Of the sample, less than 11% is held by the ten largest clones.

The V and J genes are TRBV3-1 (or the pseudogene TRBV3-2) and TRBJ1-5; a tentative D match to TRBD1 spans 5 bases. This clonotype was obtained from a human donor in good health. Sequencing input: CD4+ T cells from PBMCs, cultured in vitro. The sequenced DNA is TGTGCCAGCAGCCAAGGGCGAAGGGGAGAGCAGCCCCAGCATTTT. This translates into CASSQGRRGEQPQHF.